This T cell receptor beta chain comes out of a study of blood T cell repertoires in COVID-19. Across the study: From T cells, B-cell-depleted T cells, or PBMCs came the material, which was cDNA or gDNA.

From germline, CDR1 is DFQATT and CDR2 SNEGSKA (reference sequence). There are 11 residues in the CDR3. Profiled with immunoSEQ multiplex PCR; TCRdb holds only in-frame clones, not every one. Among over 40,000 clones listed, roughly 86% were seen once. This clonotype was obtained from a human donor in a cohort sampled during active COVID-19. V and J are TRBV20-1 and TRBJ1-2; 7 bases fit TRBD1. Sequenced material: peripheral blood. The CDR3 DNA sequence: TGCGTGGTGGCAGGGGGCTATGGCTACACCTTC. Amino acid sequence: CVVAGGYGYTF.